One T cell receptor beta chain is described in this entry. Other DNA sequences in the sample encode the same CDR3. V shed 1 base and J shed 1 base, with 8 bases lying between them. CDR1 is SGHVS, CDR2 FQNEAQ, per germline. The CDR3 totals 14 residues. This sample is part of a study of T cell responses to AZD1222 COVID-19 vaccine. Only in-frame clones appear in the TCRdb table, and some are missing; sequencing was by immunoSEQ multiplex PCR. The profile covers 150,000 or so clones, with 90% appearing a single time and around 18% taken by the ten largest. The J gene is TRBJ2-7, the V gene TRBV7-8; D is possibly TRBD2 (6 bases). Material: peripheral blood, obtained on day 0 of AZD1222 vaccination. The receptor's source is an adult in good health. CDR3 amino acids: CASSLGGTSYEQYF. CDR3 in DNA: TGTGCCAGCAGCTTAGGAGGGACTTCCTACGAGCAGTACTTC.